The subject of this entry is one TCR beta chain. Repertoires were generated with immunoSEQ multiplex PCR, while TCRdb's copy carries only in-frame clones and drops some. The sample has under 150,000 clones; 85% are singletons. The data were taken from a study of blood T cell repertoires in COVID-19. With 1 base removed from V and 13 bases from J, the gap between germline ends came to 11 bases. The CDR3 sequence is 12 residues long. Sequencing was performed on peripheral blood. This rearrangement joins TRBV12-3 or TRBV12-4 to TRBJ2-1; D is unresolved. The clonotype originates from a human donor in a cohort sampled during active COVID-19. Written as DNA, the CDR3 is TGTGCCAGCAGTTTAGGGTCTAAGACTCAGTTCTTC. Amino acids: CASSLGSKTQFF.